This T cell receptor (beta chain) was sequenced during a study of T cells in tumors after PD-1 blockade. Overall study: Patients had no prior checkpoint blockade, systemic immunosuppressants, or anti-cancer therapy within 4 weeks. Either cemiplimab 350 mg every 2 weeks or pembrolizumab 200 mg every 3 weeks was given. Daily vismodegib 150 mg continued in a subset of anti-PD-1-treated patients. The study, taken as a whole, reports: Peripheral recruitment is suggested, as some novel exhausted tumor clones were in pre-treatment blood.

In regard to this clone: Its target is unknown.

V was trimmed by 3 bases and J by 1 base, leaving 7 bases between them. The CDR3 contains 14 residues. Germline V CDR1 and CDR2: LNHDA, SQIVND (reference sequence). The protocol was immunoSEQ multiplex PCR, while the TCRdb copy is restricted to in-frame clones and leaves out a portion. Of 60,000 or so clones listed, about four fifths are singletons. Sequencing used PBMCs, obtained before anti-PD-1 treatment. This receptor was identified in a human donor with basal cell carcinoma. The chain links TRBV19 to TRBJ1-5, with a weak D call TRBD1 (6 bases). As DNA, the CDR3 is TGTGCCAGTAGTATCACAGGGAGCAATCAGCCCCAGCATTTT. Translated: CASSITGSNQPQHF.